One and the same sample provided the 19 T cell receptor beta chains below, sequenced in a study of metastatic and nonmetastatic thyroid tumors. Patients had received no treatment of any kind before thyroid surgery. TCRdb reprocessed the PCR reads using MiXCR. The table records tens of thousands of clones, 12% of them present only once. The specimen was tumor tissue. The source of these receptors is a female donor with papillary thyroid cancer or a benign thyroid nodule (not recorded which). Some clones in this sample may be carry-over from other donors' samples.

This clone was found many times. Within the sample, other DNA sequences also encode this same CDR3. The rearrangement links TRBV7-9 to TRBJ2-7; 9 nucleotides align to TRBD1. Trimming cost V 4 bases and J 6 bases; bases outside gene matches: 1. The CDR3 has 12 amino acids. CDR1 and CDR2 from the germline V gene are SEHNR and FQNEAQ (reference sequence). Here the CDR3 reads CASSSTGGEQYF. In nucleotides, the CDR3 is TGTGCCAGCAGCTCGACAGGGGGCGAGCAGTACTTC.

Many counts were recorded for this clone. The chain couples TRBV20-1 to TRBJ2-7; 7 bases match TRBD1. From germline, CDR1 is DFQATT and CDR2 SNEGSKA (reference sequence). The CDR3 has 14 amino acids. V dropped 0 bases and J dropped 3; count of bases not matched to a gene: 5. CDR3 DNA sequence: TGCAGTGCTAGAGACCCACAGGGGTTCTACGAGCAGTACTTC. The encoded protein is CSARDPQGFYEQYF.

This clone was seen ten or more times. V and J are TRBV20-1 and TRBJ2-1; 8 bases align to TRBD2. Trimming removed 2 bases from V and 3 bases from J; junction bases left unmatched: 3. Germline CDR1 and CDR2: DFQATT and SNEGSKA (reference sequence). The CDR3 is 14 residues long. CDR3 loop: CSARYGRGYNEQFF. DNA of the CDR3: TGCAGTGCTAGATACGGGAGGGGCTACAATGAGCAGTTCTTC.

About this clone itself: Just one base apart from a much larger clone, this may be a read error. This sample includes further DNA sequences coding for the same CDR3. CDR3 sequence (DNA): TGCAGTGCTGCTCCAGTTGACAGGAGGAACACAGGGGAGCTGTTTTTT. Translation: CSAAPVDRRNTGELFF. The chain is built from TRBV20-1 and TRBJ2-2; a possible D gene is TRBD1 (6 bases). From germline, CDR1 is DFQATT and CDR2 SNEGSKA (reference sequence). The CDR3 covers 16 residues.

This clone was detected only a few times. This clone may be a read error of a much larger clone one base away. This sequence joins TRBV6-1 and TRBJ2-5; D is perhaps TRBD2 (6 bases). Germline loops: CDR1 MNHNS, CDR2 SASEGT. The V end lost 5 bases, the J end lost 7 bases, and 17 bases lay between the germline ends. CDR3 length equals 14 residues. The CDR3 reads CASSSGGMSMTQYF. Here the CDR3 DNA reads TGTGCCAGCAGTAGCGGCGGGATGTCAATGACCCAGTACTTC.

There are many counts of this clone. The V gene is TRBV6-1, the J gene TRBJ2-5; 9 positions agree with TRBD1. J gave up 3 bases and V 6 bases, and 8 bases lay outside the gene matches. The CDR3 loop spans 15 amino acids. CDR1 is MNHNS, CDR2 SASEGT, per germline. Here the CDR3 reads CASRTPGTGKETQYF. The CDR3 nucleotides are TGTGCCAGCAGAACGCCCGGGACAGGGAAAGAGACCCAGTACTTC.

This clone showed up many times. The genes are TRBV28 and TRBJ1-4, with D hard to call. Trimming removed 5 bases from V and 1 base from J, with 14 bases in between. Germline V CDR1 and CDR2: MDHEN, SYDVKM. CDR3 size: 16 residues. The CDR3 here is CASSPSGRLTNEKLFF. The DNA of the CDR3 is TGTGCCAGCAGTCCGTCCGGACGGTTAACTAATGAAAAACTGTTTTTT. The variable domain in full, with the rest retrieved from reference TRBV28 and TRBJ1-4, is DVKVTQSSRYLVKRTGEKVFLECVQDMDHENMFWYRQDPGLGLRLIYFSYDVKMKEKGDIPEGYSVSREKKERFSLILESASTNQTSMYLCASSPSGRLTNEKLFFGSGTQLSVL.

As for this clone: An end of the junction does not agree with germline; a read error may underlie this. The chain recombines TRBV2 with TRBJ2-3, with 7 bases aligning to TRBD2. The CDR3 loop spans 16 amino acids. Germline CDR1 reads SNHLY; CDR2 reads FYNNEI. CDR3 sequence: CSSRESIGRPTDTQYF. The CDR3 nucleotides read TGTTCCAGCCGGGAGAGTATCGGGAGGCCCACAGATACGCAGTATTTT.

The gene calls are TRBV3-1 and TRBJ2-1; 11 bases map to TRBD1. The CDR3 spans 15 residues. With 3 bases clipped from V and 4 bases from J, the junction kept 2 bases outside the gene matches. Germline lookup yields CDR1 LGHDT and CDR2 YNNKEL (reference sequence). DNA of the CDR3: TGTGCCAGCAGCCAGGACAGGGGGCCTTACAATGAGCAGTTCTTC. As protein: CASSQDRGPYNEQFF.

By its share, this clone is medium-sized. This chain uses TRBV11-3 with TRBJ2-7; D possibly corresponds to TRBD2 (7 bases). V lost 0 bases and J lost 3, with 15 bases in between. Germline-derived CDR1 and CDR2 are SGHNT and YENEEA. The length of the CDR3 is 16 residues. As DNA, the CDR3 is TGTGCCAGCAGCTTAGACGGGGGGCCGGAGATCTACGAGCAGTACTTC. Its protein product is CASSLDGGPEIYEQYF. Together with reference TRBV11-3 and TRBJ2-7, the CDR3 gives the full variable domain: EAGVVQSPRYKIIEKKQPVAFWCNPISGHNTLYWYLQNLGQGPELLIRYENEEAVDDSQLPKDRFSAERLKGVDSTLKIQPAELGDSAVYLCASSLDGGPEIYEQYFGPGTRLTVT.

Notes on this clone: One end of the junction does not line up with germline, which may come from a read error. V and J are TRBV2 and TRBJ2-7; D unresolved. CDR1 and CDR2 (germline): SNHLY, FYNNEI. This CDR3 contains 14 residues. This chain's CDR3 is CASSFIRISYEQYF. In nucleotides, the CDR3 is TGTGCCAGCAGTTTCATAAGAATCTCCTACGAGCAATACTTC.

This clone showed up just a few times. This could be a read error, since a much larger clone is one nucleotide away. The rearrangement uses TRBV15 and TRBJ2-5; D unclear. Germline V gene lookup returns CDR1 LNHNV and CDR2 YYDKDF (reference sequence). Trimming removed 5 bases from V and 1 base from J, with 8 bases in between. This CDR3 comprises 13 residues. The CDR3, as DNA: TGTGCCACCAGCGGAACAAGCCAAGAGACCCAGTACTTC. Protein sequence: CATSGTSQETQYF.

The chain is built from TRBV28 and TRBJ2-7; 13 bases map to TRBD2. Germline trimming cut 6 bases from V and 4 bases from J; bases unmatched to any gene: 9. Per germline, CDR1 MDHEN and CDR2 SYDVKM. The CDR3 runs 16 residues. The CDR3 coding sequence is TGTGCCAGCAGGGTACTAGCGGGAGGGCCTGTTTACGAGCAGTACTTC. It is translated as CASRVLAGGPVYEQYF.

This clone showed up many times. This chain uses TRBV30 with TRBJ1-2; the D gene is possibly TRBD1 (6 bases). V dropped 3 bases and J dropped 0 bases, with 11 bases sitting between them. Germline V gene sequence: CDR1 GTSNPN, CDR2 SVGIG (reference sequence). This CDR3 has 14 amino acids. This CDR3 reads CAWRQGRTNYGYTF. The CDR3 bases are TGTGCCTGGAGACAGGGAAGAACTAACTATGGCTACACCTTC.

On this clone itself: The junction does not match germline at one end; this may be a read error. The chain uses TRBV20-1 and TRBJ2-4; a possible D gene is TRBD2 (5 bases). This CDR3 region has 15 residues. The V gene's germline CDR1 is DFQATT and CDR2 SNEGSKA (reference sequence). The CDR3 here is CSASLGALAKNTQYF. The CDR3 DNA is TGCAGTGCTAGCTTAGGCGCCCTAGCCAAAAACACTCAGTACTTC.

This clone was observed many times. This chain uses TRBV27 with TRBJ1-6; D is unclear. Between the trimmed V and J ends, which lost 5 bases and 7 bases, there was a span of 12 bases. The germline V gene encodes CDR1 MNHEY and CDR2 SMNVEV (reference sequence). The CDR3 totals 14 residues. The CDR3 bases are TGTGCCAGCAGTCCCCCCGGGAAGAATTCACCCCTCCACTTT. Protein sequence: CASSPPGKNSPLHF.

The V call is TRBV6-2 or TRBV6-3, the J call TRBJ2-7, with D unclear. V was pared by 2 bases and J by 9 bases, with 11 bases between. Germline CDR1 MNHEY, CDR2 SVGEGT. The CDR3 totals 12 residues. The CDR3 loop is CASSYAWVWQYF. The CDR3, as DNA: TGTGCCAGCAGTTACGCATGGGTATGGCAGTACTTC.

On this clone itself: A read error may be the cause here, since a much bigger clone is one base away. It is unclear where the CDR3 begins or ends on the DNA, so no DNA is shown, and the CDR3 is as TCRdb lists it. J is TRBJ2-5 and V is TRBV6-1; the tabulated D call, TRBD1, remains unverified against the DNA. Both ends counted, the CDR3 spans 15 residues. Germline values: CDR1 MNHNS, CDR2 SASEGT. This CDR3 reads CASSVGQGAGETKYF.

This clone was detected ten times or more. The rearrangement links TRBV11-2 to TRBJ2-7; a possible D gene is TRBD1 (7 bases). Germline V CDR1 and CDR2: SGHAT, FQNNGV. There are 12 residues in the CDR3. V dropped 5 bases and J dropped 4 bases, with 9 bases sitting between them. The CDR3 spells CASSPGGYEQYF. The DNA of the CDR3 is TGTGCCAGCAGCCCAGGGGGGTACGAGCAGTACTTC.